Following are 8 T cell receptor beta chains from one sample sequenced in a study of Graves' ophthalmopathy and Graves' hyperthyroidism. RNA transcripts provided the template for amplifying TCR beta CDR3 regions. HTBI-primed first-round RT-PCR preceded second-round multiplex PCR. TCRdb independently ran MiXCR on the multiplex PCR reads; one entry per CDR3 protein. The sample has approximately 700,000 distinct CDR3 sequences; over 40% are singletons. Sequencing input: peripheral blood. Source of these receptors: an adult man with Graves' ophthalmopathy.

The rearrangement joins TRBV25-1 to TRBJ1-4; 7 bases match TRBD1. Germline-derived CDR1 and CDR2 are MGHDK and SYGVNS. V lost 5 bases and J lost 5; bases outside the gene matches: 14. The CDR3 spans 17 residues. CDR3 residues: CASSQSCQDRPNEKLFF. The DNA for the CDR3 is TGTGCCAGCAGTCAATCTTGCCAGGACAGGCCGAATGAAAAACTGTTTTTT.

This clonotype was seen repeatedly, ten times or more. The rearrangement links TRBV7-8 to TRBJ1-5; possibly TRBD1 for D (5 bases). Germline V gene lookup returns CDR1 SGHVS and CDR2 FQNEAQ. V lost 3 bases, J lost 5 bases, and 14 bases lay in between. This CDR3 is 15 amino acids long. The CDR3 nucleotides are TGTGCCAGCAGCTTGGCAGGGTTGGGCGATCAGCCCCAGCATTTT. Translating it yields CASSLAGLGDQPQHF.

V is TRBV5-6 and J is TRBJ1-6, with a possible D match to TRBD1 (5 bases). The ends were cut back, 1 base at V and 6 bases at J, with 11 bases in the middle. CDR1 and CDR2 (germline): SGHDT, YYEEEE. CDR3 length: 15 residues. The CDR3: CASSLNLRGNSPLHF. In nucleotides, the CDR3 is TGTGCCAGCAGCTTGAACTTGAGGGGTAATTCACCCCTCCACTTT. The full variable domain, with the rest looked up from reference TRBV5-6 and TRBJ1-6, is DAGVTQSPTHLIKTRGQQVTLRCSPKSGHDTVSWYQQALGQGPQFIFQYYEEEERQRGNFPDRFSGHQFPNYSSELNVNALLLGDSALYLCASSLNLRGNSPLHFGNGTRLTVT.

This clonotype was picked up a small number of times. A clone one base away is much larger, so this may be a read error. The chain recombines TRBV7-2 with TRBJ2-7; tentatively, D is TRBD2 (5 bases). Germline V CDR1 and CDR2: SGHTA, FQGNSA. The CDR3 is made up of 14 amino acids. This chain's CDR3 is CASSLSLGGYEQCF. In DNA, the CDR3 is TGTGCCAGCAGCTTATCACTAGGCGGCTACGAGCAGTGCTTC. Full variable domain (remainder filled in from reference TRBV7-2 and TRBJ2-7): GAGVSQSPSNKVTEKGKDVELRCDPISGHTALYWYRQSLGQGLEFLIYFQGNSAPDKSGLPSDRFSAERTGGSVSTLTIQRTQQEDSAVYLCASSLSLGGYEQCFGPGTRLTVT.

This clonotype was counted a few times. This chain joins TRBV9 and TRBJ1-4; the D gene is possibly TRBD1 (5 bases). Deletions cut 4 bases from V and 6 bases from J, with 13 bases between. The germline CDR1 and CDR2 sequences are SGDLS and YYNGEE. The CDR3 length is 14 residues. This CDR3 reads CASSQEGGDEKLFF. Written as DNA, the CDR3 is TGTGCCAGCAGCCAAGAAGGAGGGGATGAAAAACTGTTTTTT.

About this clonotype: One junction end disagrees with the germline gene, perhaps due to a read error. V gene TRBV19 combines with J gene TRBJ2-7, with 9 bases fitting TRBD1. The CDR3 runs 15 residues. The germline V gene encodes CDR1 LNHDA and CDR2 SQIVND (reference sequence). The chain's CDR3 is CASSIAQGAAYERYF. CDR3 in DNA: TGTGCCAGTAGTATAGCACAGGGGGCCGCCTACGAGCGGTACTTC.

This clonotype was found many times. This chain connects TRBV9 to TRBJ1-1; a possible D gene is TRBD1 (6 bases). The V end was cut by 3 bases, the J end by 11 bases, with 23 bases between. Germline V gene lookup returns CDR1 SGDLS and CDR2 YYNGEE. The CDR3 has 15 residues. CDR3 in DNA: TGTGCCAGCAGCGCGCTCCGCCAGTCTTTCCAGGGGGCTTTCTTT. Translating it yields CASSALRQSFQGAFF. The full variable domain, in which reference TRBV9 and TRBJ1-1 provide the parts outside the CDR3, is DSGVTQTPKHLITATGQRVTLRCSPRSGDLSVYWYQQSLDQGLQFLIQYYNGEERAKGNILERFSAQQFPDLHSELNLSSLELGDSALYFCASSALRQSFQGAFFGQGTRLTVV.

In this sample, this clonotype turned up a few times. The V gene is TRBV6-5, the J gene TRBJ1-1; 7 positions agree with TRBD1. The J segment lost 0 bases and the V segment lost 6 bases, leaving 4 bases of the junction unmatched. The CDR3 is 14 amino acids. The germline V gene has CDR1 MNHEY and CDR2 SVGAGI. This chain's CDR3 is CASRVGQMNTEAFF. DNA for the CDR3: TGTGCCAGCAGAGTGGGACAGATGAACACTGAAGCTTTCTTT.